The sequence of this T cell receptor (beta chain) was determined in a study of PD-1 blockade in mismatch repair-deficient tumors (dated by TCRdb to between 2016 and 2019). For the study in its entirety: Between late 2013 and 2016, the trial enrolled roughly 80 consecutive patients with approximately 13 types of mismatch repair-deficient cancer, all of whom had received prior treatment and were progressing. Tumor-associated T cell clones in the peripheral blood of patients responding to PD-1 blockade were tracked using deep sequencing of TCR CDR3 regions.

About this clone: There is no known antigen for this receptor. Base qualities are missing; no much larger clone stands one base away.

The time point label for this specimen denotes: peripheral blood 12 weeks after first pembrolizumab dose. For each enrolled patient, mismatch repair deficiency was established using either polymerase chain reaction or immunohistochemistry. TCR sequencing was performed for a few patients who responded to pembrolizumab therapy. Pembrolizumab PD-1 blockade was prospectively tested in advanced mismatch repair-deficient cancers, regardless of tissue of origin, in the phase II trial. Serial peripheral blood T cell samples were collected before and at multiple times after starting PD-1 blockade. Blood sampling times were reported as weeks after the first pembrolizumab dose. Libraries were built with the immunoSEQ multiplex PCR assay. TCRdb took this table from immuneACCESS and kept in-frame rearrangements with V and J called. Such tables lack part of the clones; where checked against another copy, unresolved V genes explain under half of the gap, and the rest is unexplained. This sample comprises 75,000 to 85,000 clones, over 75% of them detected only once. The ten largest make up roughly 2.6% of the sample.

Cut back by 3 bases and 5 bases, the V and J ends lie 7 bases apart. Per the germline V gene (reference sequence), PRHDT is the CDR1 and FYEKMQ is the CDR2. Measured from the cysteine to the phenylalanine, the CDR3 is 13 residues long. The CDR3 DNA has 39 bases and is translated from base 1. The paper's findings and limits, for the study overall: After pembrolizumab, tumor-resident clones, which were often undetectable in blood before treatment, expanded rapidly and then contracted, generally ahead of radiologic responses.

The source is an adult with mismatch repair-deficient cancer. This receptor chain uses TRBV13 and TRBJ1-4; the D gene is possibly TRBD1, with 6 bases matching. Sequencing used peripheral blood, obtained 12 weeks after starting pembrolizumab. The DNA is TGTGCCAGCAGCTTGGGGGCGAATGAAAAACTGTTTTTT. It is translated as CASSLGANEKLFF.